The sequence of this T cell receptor beta chain was determined in a study of blood T cell repertoires in COVID-19. Original analysis: Reference gene primer amplification gave estimated nucleated cell counts. Assay: immunoSEQ multiplex PCR; the TCRdb copy retains only in-frame clones and omits some. That table is the source of V, J and clone size, and D and trimming were worked out from the DNA. The data contain about 25,000 clones, over 75% of them singletons. Material for sequencing was peripheral blood. The TCR sequence derives from a man aged 50 to 59 with active or convalescent COVID-19.

This chain's CDR3 is CASSTQATNEKLFF. For the CDR3, the DNA is TGTGCCAGTAGTACCCAGGCAACTAATGAAAAACTGTTTTTT. The chain has TRBV19 and TRBJ1-4; no reliable D call. The germline gives CDR1 LNHDA, CDR2 SQIVND (reference sequence). This CDR3 comprises 14 residues. The ends were cut back, 4 bases at V and 0 bases at J, with 6 bases in the middle.